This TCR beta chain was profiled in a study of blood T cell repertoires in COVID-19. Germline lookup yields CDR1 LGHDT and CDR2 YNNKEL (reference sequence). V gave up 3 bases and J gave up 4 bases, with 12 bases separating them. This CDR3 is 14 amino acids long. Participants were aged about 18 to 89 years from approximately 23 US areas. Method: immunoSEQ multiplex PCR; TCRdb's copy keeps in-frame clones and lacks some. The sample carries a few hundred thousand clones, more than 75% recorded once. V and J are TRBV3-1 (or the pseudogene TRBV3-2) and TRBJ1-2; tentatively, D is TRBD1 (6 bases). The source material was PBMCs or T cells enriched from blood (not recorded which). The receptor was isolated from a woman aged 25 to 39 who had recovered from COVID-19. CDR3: CASSHGTRSYGYTF. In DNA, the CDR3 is TGTGCCAGCAGCCACGGGACACGCTCCTATGGCTACACCTTC.